These 19 T cell receptor beta chains share one sample of origin, sequenced in a study of blood T cell repertoires in COVID-19 (dated by TCRdb to the early 2020s). The library was made by the immunoSEQ multiplex PCR assay. Held by TCRdb, this immuneACCESS table contains in-frame sequences only and omits some clones. Under half of the omission traces to an unresolved V gene where checked; the cause of the rest is unknown. The sample table lists about 60,000 clones, almost 80% of them with a count of one. The ten largest clones represent around an eighth of the sample. What was sequenced was peripheral blood. These TCRs come from an elderly man with acute or convalescent COVID-19.

The CDR3 spells CASSLDRVKNSPLHF. DNA for the CDR3: TGCGCCAGCAGCTTGGACAGGGTAAAAAATTCACCCCTCCACTTT. The chain carries TRBV5-1 and TRBJ1-6; tentative D call: TRBD1 (6 bases). Germline loops: CDR1 SGHRS, CDR2 YFSETQ. CDR3 length equals 15 residues. Trimming removed 0 bases from V and 7 bases from J, with 11 bases in between. Full variable domain (missing parts from reference TRBV5-1 and TRBJ1-6): KAGVTQTPRYLIKTRGQQVTLSCSPISGHRSVSWYQQTPGQGLQFLFEYFSETQRNKGNFPGRFSGRQFSNSRSEMNVSTLELGDSALYLCASSLDRVKNSPLHFGNGTRLTVT.

V is TRBV7-3 and J is TRBJ2-5; 8 nucleotides agree with TRBD2. CDR1 and CDR2 (germline): SGHTA, FQGTGA. V trimming: 3 bases; J trimming: 5 bases; junction bases outside the gene matches: 8. There are 15 residues in the CDR3. CDR3 sequence: CASSLTGTRVETQYF. CDR3 coding DNA: TGTGCCAGCAGCTTGACCGGGACTAGAGTTGAGACCCAGTACTTC.

This chain uses TRBV6-5 with TRBJ1-2, with D hard to call. The CDR3 runs 14 residues. The V end lost 5 bases, the J end lost 1 base, and 11 bases lay between the germline ends. Germline CDR1 and CDR2: MNHEY and SVGAGI. The DNA of the CDR3 is TGTGCCAGCAGTAGGAGGGTAGATAACTATGGCTACACCTTC. Residues: CASSRRVDNYGYTF.

V usage is TRBV7-9 and J usage is TRBJ1-2; a possible D gene is TRBD1 (6 bases). Trimming left V 7 bases short and J 4 bases short, with 19 bases between. CDR1 is SEHNR, CDR2 FQNEAQ, per germline (reference sequence). The CDR3 has 15 residues. CDR3 residues: CASIYDRWVFYGYTF. CDR3 coding DNA: TGTGCCAGCATATACGACAGGTGGGTCTTCTATGGCTACACCTTC. Together with reference TRBV7-9 and TRBJ1-2, the CDR3 gives the full variable domain: DTGVSQNPRHKITKRGQNVTFRCDPISEHNRLYWYRQTLGQGPEFLTYFQNEAQLEKSRLLSDRFSAERPKGSFSTLEIQRTEQGDSAMYLCASIYDRWVFYGYTFGSGTRLTVV.

V is TRBV30 and J is TRBJ2-5; a possible D gene is TRBD2 (7 bases). Germline CDR1 is GTSNPN and CDR2 is SVGIG (reference sequence). Trimming shortened V by 0 bases and J by 1 base, and 12 bases separated the two germline ends. CDR3 length: 15 amino acids. CDR3 coding DNA: TGTGCCTGGAGTGTAGGGGGGGGGACCCAAGAGACCCAGTACTTC. Amino acids: CAWSVGGGTQETQYF. Looking up the rest from reference TRBV30 and TRBJ2-5 gives the full variable domain: SQTIHQWPATLVQPVGSPLSLECTVEGTSNPNLYWYRQAAGRGLQLLFYSVGIGQISSEVPQNLSASRPQDRQFILSSKKLLLSDSGFYLCAWSVGGGTQETQYFGPGTRLLVL.

The rearrangement links TRBV30 to TRBJ2-7; 8 bases agree with TRBD2. Looked up from germline, CDR1 is GTSNPN and CDR2 is SVGIG (reference sequence). The V and J ends lost 2 bases and 9 bases, in that order; junction bases with no gene match: 12. This CDR3 region has 14 residues. CDR3 in amino acids: CAWSSTSGTIRQYF. CDR3 DNA: TGTGCCTGGAGTTCTACTAGCGGTACGATACGGCAGTACTTC.

The V call is TRBV6-5, the J call TRBJ1-2; 9 nucleotides line up with TRBD1. Germline CDR1 and CDR2: MNHEY and SVGAGI. J was trimmed by 5 bases and V by 6 bases; bases with no gene match: 7. The CDR3 consists of 14 residues. The CDR3 region has the DNA TGTGCCAGCAGAGGACAGGGGAAGGGTTATGGCTACACCTTC. Amino acid sequence: CASRGQGKGYGYTF.

The chain links TRBV2 to TRBJ2-7, with 8 bases matching TRBD1. In germline, CDR1 is SNHLY, CDR2 FYNNEI. V shed 6 bases and J 6 bases; nucleotides not matched to a gene: 10. This CDR3 comprises 14 residues. The CDR3 here is CASSDGTGATEQYF. In DNA, the CDR3 is TGTGCCAGCAGCGATGGGACAGGAGCTACCGAGCAGTACTTC.

The genes are TRBV7-2 and TRBJ1-5, with D perhaps TRBD1 (6 bases). Germline V lookup: CDR1 SGHTA, CDR2 FQGNSA. This CDR3 contains 14 residues. V was pared by 1 base and J by 6 bases, with 10 bases between. CDR3 in DNA: TGTGCCAGCAGCTTAGGGCAGGGGAGTCAGCCCCAGCATTTT. Its protein product is CASSLGQGSQPQHF.

The gene calls are TRBV5-1 and TRBJ2-5; D might be TRBD1 (6 bases). Germline CDR1 and CDR2: SGHRS and YFSETQ. The V gene lost 3 bases and the J gene lost 4 bases, with 10 bases spanning the gap. This CDR3 region has 13 residues. Here the CDR3 reads CASSSQGAETQYF. Here the CDR3 DNA reads TGCGCCAGCAGCTCACAGGGAGCAGAGACCCAGTACTTC.

The rearrangement links TRBV6-5 to TRBJ1-1; 7 nucleotides match TRBD1. With 6 bases clipped from V and 3 bases from J, the junction kept 10 bases outside the gene matches. This CDR3 has 15 amino acids. The germline gives CDR1 MNHEY, CDR2 SVGAGI. The CDR3 DNA is TGTGCCAGCAGAAGACAGGGTATTGGAGACACTGAAGCTTTCTTT. Its protein is CASRRQGIGDTEAFF.

V usage is TRBV6-5 and J usage is TRBJ2-2, with D unresolved. The CDR3 is 14 amino acids. Germline values: CDR1 MNHEY, CDR2 SVGAGI. Trimming left V 7 bases short and J 5 bases short, with 14 bases between. CDR3 nucleotide sequence: TGTGCCAGCACCAGATCGACAAAAACCGGGGAGCTGTTTTTT. Translation: CASTRSTKTGELFF.

This clone appeared a few times. This chain connects TRBV10-3 to TRBJ2-3; D remains unclear. CDR3 length equals 12 residues. The V and J ends lost 6 bases and 5 bases respectively, with 9 bases between them. The V gene's germline CDR1 is ENHRY and CDR2 SYGVKD. CDR3 loop: CAISPGVDTQYF. CDR3 bases: TGTGCCATCAGCCCGGGTGTAGATACGCAGTATTTT.

The chain combines TRBV5-1 with TRBJ2-1, with 11 nucleotides matching TRBD2. CDR1 is SGHRS, CDR2 YFSETQ, per germline. The CDR3 loop spans 16 amino acids. V trimming: 4 bases; J trimming: 3 bases; junction bases outside the gene matches: 6. This CDR3 is CASSRGGTSGYNEQFF. CDR3 in DNA: TGCGCCAGCAGCAGGGGAGGGACTAGCGGCTACAATGAGCAGTTCTTC.

The chain combines TRBV30 with TRBJ1-5; tentative D call: TRBD1 (6 bases). The CDR3 has 15 amino acids. CDR1 is GTSNPN and CDR2 is SVGIG in the germline V gene (reference sequence). Between the trimmed V and J ends, which lost 2 bases and 2 bases, there was a span of 13 bases. The CDR3 loop is CAWSHGRGGNQPQHF. Here the CDR3 DNA reads TGTGCCTGGAGTCACGGGAGGGGGGGCAATCAGCCCCAGCATTTT.

The chain carries TRBV24-1 and TRBJ2-7, with D possibly TRBD1 on 5 matching bases. The V and J ends lost 2 bases and 2 bases respectively, with 9 bases between them. This CDR3 is 14 amino acids long. Germline V gene sequence: CDR1 KGHDR, CDR2 SFDVKD. CDR3 nucleotides: TGTGCCACCAGTGATTCCACAGGAGCCTACGAGCAGTACTTC. Amino acid sequence: CATSDSTGAYEQYF.

The CDR3 sequence is CAWSRQGLEKLFF. The CDR3 DNA sequence: TGTGCCTGGAGTAGACAGGGCCTGGAAAAACTGTTTTTT. V usage is TRBV30 and J usage is TRBJ1-4; 7 bases map to TRBD1. The CDR3 runs to 13 residues. J gave up 8 bases and V 2 bases, and 5 bases lay outside the gene matches. CDR1 GTSNPN and CDR2 SVGIG come from the germline V gene (reference sequence). Full variable domain (missing parts from reference TRBV30 and TRBJ1-4): SQTIHQWPATLVQPVGSPLSLECTVEGTSNPNLYWYRQAAGRGLQLLFYSVGIGQISSEVPQNLSASRPQDRQFILSSKKLLLSDSGFYLCAWSRQGLEKLFFGSGTQLSVL.

The J gene is TRBJ2-2, the V gene TRBV4-1, with D uncertain. V dropped 6 bases and J dropped 4 bases, with 18 bases sitting between them. CDR3 length equals 16 residues. The germline V gene encodes CDR1 MGHRA and CDR2 YSYEKL. CDR3 nucleotide sequence: TGCGCCAGCAGTGAAGGAGAGAGGTTTGCCACCGGGGAGCTGTTTTTT. Its protein product is CASSEGERFATGELFF.

This chain uses TRBV5-1 with TRBJ2-3; TRBD1 matches at 10 bases. Unmatched junction bases numbered 7, after V lost 4 bases and J lost 5 bases. Germline V gene sequence: CDR1 SGHRS, CDR2 YFSETQ. The CDR3 consists of 15 residues. The CDR3 region has the DNA TGCGCCAGCAGCCAGACAGGGGGCTCTAGAGATACGCAGTATTTT. Its protein product is CASSQTGGSRDTQYF.